The 26 T cell receptor beta chains given below trace back to one sample, sequenced in a study of a mutant IDH1 vaccine in newly diagnosed glioma (dated by TCRdb to about 2021). Receptors were amplified or captured by the immunoSEQ multiplex PCR assay. TCRdb mirrors the immuneACCESS table, restricted to in-frame sequences. Some clones are absent from its copies; in checked studies, under half trace to an unresolved V gene, and the reason for the others is unknown. The sample table contains tens of thousands of clones; only one count was recorded for 70% to 90% of them. Of the sample, 4% to 5.5% falls within the top ten clones. The sample's time point, from its label and the paper: baseline, week 1 (first vaccination visit). The intended sense of this specimen's treatment or condition label: pre-vaccination baseline after standard-of-care therapy. The input for sequencing was PBMCs, taken from a glioma patient treated with radiotherapy, temozolomide or both. The receptor source for this set is a woman between 35 and 50 years old with glioma.

Written as DNA, the CDR3 is TGTGCCAGCAGCCCACTTAGCTTGGGTGTAACTGAAGCTTTCTTT. It codes for CASSPLSLGVTEAFF. The J gene is TRBJ1-1, the V gene TRBV6-5; D is uncertain. The CDR3 spans 15 residues. Trimming pared 6 bases from V and 5 bases from J, leaving 19 bases between. CDR1 is MNHEY, CDR2 SVGAGI, per germline.

The gene calls are TRBV6-5 and TRBJ1-2; 11 nucleotides align to TRBD1. The CDR3 is 14 residues long. The germline V gene has CDR1 MNHEY and CDR2 SVGAGI. The V segment lost 6 bases and the J segment 7 bases; nucleotides outside the gene matches: 7. CDR3 nucleotide sequence: TGTGCCAGCAGATCTCCCGGGACAGGGGGTGGCTACACCTTC. Translation gives CASRSPGTGGGYTF.

The rearrangement uses TRBV7-2 and TRBJ2-7; 9 nucleotides line up with TRBD2. The V gene's germline CDR1 is SGHTA and CDR2 FQGNSA. Trimming at V came to 2 bases and at J to 1 base, leaving 6 bases not matched to a gene. CDR3 length equals 16 residues. The CDR3 sequence: CASSLFSTSGSYEQYF. The DNA of the CDR3 is TGTGCCAGCAGCTTATTTTCTACTAGCGGGTCCTACGAGCAGTACTTC.

The genes are TRBV6-4 and TRBJ2-1; unclear D gene. The CDR3 has 13 residues. Trimming took 0 bases from V and 5 from J, leaving 5 bases between them. Germline CDR1 reads MRHNA; CDR2 reads SNTAGT. The CDR3 bases are TGTGCCAGCAGTGACTCGGAGCACAATGAGCAGTTCTTC. Translated, it gives CASSDSEHNEQFF.

The V gene is TRBV10-3, the J gene TRBJ1-2; tentative D call: TRBD1 (5 bases). The ends were cut back, 2 bases at V and 1 base at J, with 8 bases in the middle. The CDR3 has 14 amino acids. The germline CDR1 and CDR2 sequences are ENHRY and SYGVKD. Here the CDR3 DNA reads TGTGCCATCAGTGAGGCGACAGTTAACTATGGCTACACCTTC. Amino acids: CAISEATVNYGYTF.

CDR3 protein: CATSSDRGDYGYTF. The DNA of the CDR3 is TGTGCCACCAGCTCGGACAGGGGGGACTATGGCTACACCTTC. V gene TRBV15 combines with J gene TRBJ1-2, with TRBD1 matching 10 bases. The CDR3 extends over 14 amino acids. Germline CDR1 is LNHNV and CDR2 is YYDKDF (reference sequence). V was clipped by 5 bases and J by 3 bases; unmatched bases: 3.

V usage is TRBV19 and J usage is TRBJ2-1; 7 nucleotides agree with TRBD1. CDR1 is LNHDA and CDR2 is SQIVND in the germline V gene (reference sequence). This CDR3 region has 13 residues. V trimming: 5 bases; J trimming: 8 bases; junction bases outside the gene matches: 6. Here the CDR3 DNA reads TGTGCCAGTAGTGACAGGGCCGTGGATGAGCAGTTCTTC. Encoded protein: CASSDRAVDEQFF.

The CDR3 here is CASSPPGIYEQYF. The CDR3 DNA sequence: TGTGCCAGCTCACCCCCAGGGATCTACGAGCAGTACTTC. This rearrangement joins TRBV18 to TRBJ2-7; D is perhaps TRBD1 (5 bases). V lost 3 bases and J lost 3, with 9 bases in between. The CDR3 totals 13 residues. Germline CDR1 KGHSH, CDR2 LQKENI.

The chain recombines TRBV7-8 with TRBJ1-5, with 8 nucleotides matching TRBD1. V dropped 5 bases and J dropped 7; count of bases not matched to a gene: 19. The CDR3 has 18 residues. Germline loops: CDR1 SGHVS, CDR2 FQNEAQ. CDR3: CASSVGYRGRGLNQPQHF. CDR3 in DNA: TGTGCCAGCAGCGTAGGGTATAGAGGCAGGGGGCTAAACCAGCCCCAGCATTTT. Based on the CDR3 plus reference TRBV7-8 and TRBJ1-5, the full variable domain is GAGVSQSPRYKVAKRGQDVALRCDPISGHVSLFWYQQALGQGPEFLTYFQNEAQLDKSGLPSDRFFAERPEGSVSTLKIQRTQQEDSAVYLCASSVGYRGRGLNQPQHFGDGTRLSIL.

This clone was observed once. The chain couples TRBV5-1 to TRBJ2-7; 8 nucleotides align to TRBD1. The CDR3 totals 15 residues. CDR1 and CDR2 (germline): SGHRS, YFSETQ. Trimming took 5 bases from V and 2 from J; bases not matched to a gene: 9. CDR3 loop: CASSPRQGQTYEQYF. The CDR3 coding sequence is TGCGCCAGCAGTCCCAGACAGGGGCAGACCTACGAGCAGTACTTC.

The rearrangement joins TRBV4-3 to TRBJ2-7, with D unresolved. V was shortened by 3 bases and J by 5 bases, with 5 bases between the two germline ends. CDR1 LGHNA and CDR2 YSLEER come from the germline V gene. This CDR3 region has 11 residues. CDR3 sequence reads: CASSHPHEQYF. CDR3 nucleotide sequence: TGCGCCAGCAGCCACCCCCACGAGCAGTACTTC.

The rearrangement links TRBV2 to TRBJ1-3; D unresolved. The CDR3 contains 16 residues. The V gene's germline CDR1 is SNHLY and CDR2 FYNNEI. V was clipped by 3 bases and J by 0 bases, with 12 bases between them. The CDR3 coding sequence is TGTGCCAGCAGTGAGCGCAGTCCGCACTCTGGAAACACCATATATTTT. This translates into CASSERSPHSGNTIYF.

This clone occurred once. J is TRBJ1-1 and V is TRBV5-1; no definite D call. Germline V CDR1 and CDR2: SGHRS, YFSETQ. This CDR3 contains 15 residues. V was shortened by 4 bases and J by 1 base, with 14 bases between the two germline ends. DNA for the CDR3: TGCGCCAGCAGCACCATCAAGGGAGAGAACACTGAAGCTTTCTTT. It is translated as CASSTIKGENTEAFF.

The chain recombines TRBV6-6 with TRBJ1-2; 8 bases are shared with TRBD1. Unmatched junction bases numbered 6, after V lost 4 bases and J lost 8 bases. The V gene's germline CDR1 is MNHNY and CDR2 SVGAGI (reference sequence). The CDR3 sequence is 13 residues long. The CDR3 region is CASSSSTGEGYTF. The CDR3 nucleotides are TGTGCCAGCAGTTCGTCGACAGGGGAGGGCTACACCTTC.

The gene calls are TRBV30 and TRBJ1-3, with TRBD1 as a possible D gene (5 bases). This CDR3 is built from 19 residues. Trimming pared 3 bases from V and 8 bases from J, leaving 32 bases between. CDR1 is GTSNPN and CDR2 is SVGIG in the germline V gene (reference sequence). The CDR3 bases are TGTGCCTGGAGCGTTACCCGTACCCAGGCCAGGGTGTGGAGGGACACCATATATTTT. Encoded protein: CAWSVTRTQARVWRDTIYF.

Here the CDR3 reads CASKQTSGSPGELFF. The CDR3 nucleotides are TGTGCCAGCAAACAGACTAGCGGGAGCCCCGGGGAGCTGTTTTTT. The V gene is TRBV19, the J gene TRBJ2-2; 12 bases align to TRBD2. V shed 9 bases and J 6 bases; nucleotides not matched to a gene: 8. CDR3 length equals 15 residues. Looked up from germline, CDR1 is LNHDA and CDR2 is SQIVND (reference sequence).

The chain is built from TRBV7-6 and TRBJ2-3; D might be TRBD2 (6 bases). Deletions cut 1 base from V and 4 bases from J, with 12 bases between. This CDR3 is 15 amino acids long. From germline, CDR1 is SGHVS and CDR2 FNYEAQ. The CDR3, as DNA: TGTGCCAGCAGCTTAGGTTTCGGGGAGGCAGATACGCAGTATTTT. Translated: CASSLGFGEADTQYF.

The gene calls are TRBV7-9 and TRBJ2-5; D may be TRBD1 (6 bases). The CDR3 consists of 14 residues. Per germline, CDR1 SEHNR and CDR2 FQNEAQ (reference sequence). Trimming cost V 6 bases and J 3 bases, with 14 bases left between them. The CDR3 sequence: CASSLTQGKETQYF. CDR3 DNA: TGTGCCAGCAGTCTCACACAGGGTAAAGAGACCCAGTACTTC.

V and J are TRBV9 and TRBJ1-2; D gene unclear. The V gene lost 7 bases and the J gene lost 8 bases, with 12 bases spanning the gap. In germline, CDR1 is SGDLS, CDR2 YYNGEE. The CDR3 extends over 11 amino acids. The CDR3 nucleotides read TGTGCCAGCCGGGGTTTCGAGGGCTACACCTTC. Its protein product is CASRGFEGYTF.

This clone was counted once. CDR3 residues: CASSRDAYEQYF. The CDR3, as DNA: TGTGCCAGCAGTCGGGATGCCTACGAGCAGTACTTC. This rearrangement joins TRBV2 to TRBJ2-7, with D possibly being TRBD2 (5 bases). V was clipped by 5 bases and J by 2 bases, with 7 bases between them. CDR1 is SNHLY, CDR2 FYNNEI, per germline. The CDR3 has 12 amino acids.

The V call is TRBV19, the J call TRBJ2-5; 8 bases line up with TRBD1. The junction had 5 bases not matched to a gene; V was cut back by 4 bases and J by 4 bases. CDR1 and CDR2 (germline): LNHDA, SQIVND (reference sequence). The CDR3 runs to 14 residues. The CDR3 is CASSTRTGTETQYF. Written as DNA, the CDR3 is TGTGCCAGTAGTACCCGGACAGGGACAGAGACCCAGTACTTC.

A single count supports this clone. The rearrangement joins TRBV20-1 to TRBJ1-2; D remains ambiguous. CDR3 length: 8 residues. The germline V gene has CDR1 DFQATT and CDR2 SNEGSKA (reference sequence). Trimming cost V 5 bases and J 8 bases, with 3 bases left between them. The CDR3 coding sequence is TGCAGTGCTCAGGGCTACACCTTC. Residues: CSAQGYTF.

The rearrangement joins TRBV7-8 to TRBJ2-2; TRBD1 matches at 11 bases. The CDR3 loop spans 16 amino acids. Losses at the gene ends were 5 bases for V and 6 bases for J; bases not matched to a gene: 8. Germline V gene sequence: CDR1 SGHVS, CDR2 FQNEAQ. Here the CDR3 DNA reads TGTGCCAGCAGCCCCCGGGACAGGGGGATATCCGGGGAGCTGTTTTTT. It encodes CASSPRDRGISGELFF.

This clone was picked up a small number of times. In the same sample, other DNA sequences code for this CDR3. The chain uses TRBV2 and TRBJ2-7; tentatively, D is TRBD1 (7 bases). Germline-derived CDR1 and CDR2 are SNHLY and FYNNEI. V was pared by 3 bases and J by 2 bases, with 11 bases between. The length of the CDR3 is 14 residues. The CDR3, as DNA: TGTGCCAGCAGTGAGCAGGGGGAGGCCTACGAGCAGTACTTC. It specifies CASSEQGEAYEQYF.

The V call is TRBV10-3, the J call TRBJ1-2; possible D gene TRBD1, 6 bases. In germline, CDR1 is ENHRY, CDR2 SYGVKD. The V and J ends lost 11 bases and 0 bases respectively, with 19 bases between them. The CDR3 consists of 15 residues. The CDR3 DNA follows: TGTGCCGGCCGGCAAGGGGGAAGTCCTAACTATGGCTACACCTTC. This translates into CAGRQGGSPNYGYTF.

This sequence joins TRBV7-2 and TRBJ2-3; D might be TRBD2 (6 bases). The V and J ends lost 1 base and 10 bases respectively, with 12 bases between them. The CDR3 covers 13 residues. Per the germline V gene, CDR1 is SGHTA and CDR2 is FQGNSA. The CDR3 loop is CASSLEGTGAQYF. The CDR3 DNA reads as TGTGCCAGCAGCTTAGAAGGGACTGGGGCGCAGTATTTT.